The rows below give T cell receptor beta chains drawn from one sample of a study of early T cells in non-severe SARS-CoV-2 infection. TCRdb recomputed calls from the 5' RACE reads with MiXCR, one row per CDR3 protein. The table has 50,000 to 65,000 distinct CDR3 sequences, roughly 9.2% seen once. Source material: whole blood. The receptors originated from an adult who was a healthcare worker with PCR-confirmed SARS-CoV-2 infection or an uninfected control (not recorded which). Both conserved end residues are part of each CDR3. A D gene is named only where the DNA matches it firmly. Only part of the rows carry a size: once, few, many, or a class if the clone is expanded.

many	.	TRBV6-1	TRBJ1-6	CASSEKHRGNSPLHF	TGTGCCAGCAGTGAAAAGCACCGAGGAAATTCACCCCTCCACTTT
many	TRBD1	TRBV29-1	TRBJ1-1	CSVRDRGYTEAFF	TGCAGCGTCCGGGACAGAGGATACACTGAAGCTTTCTTT
many	.	TRBV19	TRBJ2-4	CASSGADKNIQYF	TGTGCCAGTAGTGGAGCGGATAAAAACATTCAGTACTTC
many	.	TRBV18	TRBJ1-1	CASSPTGVVEAFF	TGTGCCAGCTCACCGACAGGTGTGGTTGAAGCTTTCTTT
many	TRBD2	TRBV24-1	TRBJ2-5	CATSDFVGLAGGQETQYF	TGTGCCACCAGTGATTTTGTGGGACTAGCGGGAGGCCAAGAGACCCAGTACTTC
.	TRBD2	TRBV5-1	TRBJ2-3	CASSPSGRQGDTQYF	TGCGCCAGCAGCCCTAGCGGGAGGCAGGGAGATACGCAGTATTTT
.	.	TRBV10-3	TRBJ2-7	CAISDQVSSYEQYF	TGTGCCATCAGTGATCAAGTTAGCTCCTACGAGCAGTACTTC
many	.	TRBV7-8	TRBJ1-1	CASSPSGGVWDTEAFF	TGTGCCAGCAGCCCTTCGGGTGGGGTCTGGGACACTGAAGCTTTCTTT
many	.	TRBV7-9	TRBJ1-2	CASSFSVGGSNYGYTF	TGTGCCAGCAGCTTTTCCGTTGGGGGTAGTAACTATGGCTACACCTTC
many	TRBD1	TRBV29-1	TRBJ1-2	CSVGQGDYGYTF	TGCAGCGTTGGACAGGGAGACTATGGCTACACCTTC
many	TRBD2	TRBV6-1	TRBJ2-1	CASRGTSGNYNEQFF	TGTGCCAGCAGGGGGACTAGCGGTAACTACAATGAGCAGTTCTTC
.	TRBD2	TRBV3-1	TRBJ2-1	CASAASGKYNEQFF	TGTGCCAGCGCAGCTAGCGGGAAATACAATGAGCAGTTCTTC
few	.	TRBV2	TRBJ2-5	CASSGDGRFTQYF	TGTGCCAGCAGTGGGGACGGGCGGTTTACCCAGTACTTC
.	TRBD1	TRBV7-8	TRBJ1-4	CASSLSTGGAFEKLFF	TGTGCCAGCAGCTTATCTACAGGGGGCGCTTTTGAAAAACTGTTTTTT
many	.	TRBV20-1	TRBJ2-7	CSARSGTRSSYEQYF	TGCAGTGCTAGATCTGGGACACGCAGCTCCTACGAGCAGTACTTC
many	.	TRBV27	TRBJ2-3	CASSLLNTDTQYF	TGTGCCAGCAGTTTACTGAATACAGATACGCAGTATTTT
many	TRBD1	TRBV10-3	TRBJ1-5	CAISDYRGLNQPQHF	TGTGCCATCAGTGACTACAGGGGTTTGAATCAGCCCCAGCATTTT
many	TRBD1	TRBV5-4	TRBJ2-1	CASSVLRGSAQQFF	TGTGCCAGCAGCGTGCTCAGGGGGTCGGCCCAGCAGTTCTTC
few	TRBD1	TRBV2	TRBJ2-5	CASNPGQGNQETQYF	TGTGCCAGCAATCCGGGACAGGGCAACCAAGAGACCCAGTACTTC
many	TRBD1	TRBV20-1	TRBJ2-7	CSARGQYYSYEQYF	TGCAGTGCTCGGGGACAGTACTACTCGTACGAGCAGTACTTC
many	.	TRBV19	TRBJ2-3	CASSISGTSSLDTQYF	TGTGCCAGTAGTATCTCCGGGACCAGCAGTCTCGATACGCAGTATTTT
many	.	TRBV5-8	TRBJ1-1	CASSPFITLYDTEAFF	TGTGCCAGCAGCCCCTTTATCACACTGTACGACACTGAAGCTTTCTTT